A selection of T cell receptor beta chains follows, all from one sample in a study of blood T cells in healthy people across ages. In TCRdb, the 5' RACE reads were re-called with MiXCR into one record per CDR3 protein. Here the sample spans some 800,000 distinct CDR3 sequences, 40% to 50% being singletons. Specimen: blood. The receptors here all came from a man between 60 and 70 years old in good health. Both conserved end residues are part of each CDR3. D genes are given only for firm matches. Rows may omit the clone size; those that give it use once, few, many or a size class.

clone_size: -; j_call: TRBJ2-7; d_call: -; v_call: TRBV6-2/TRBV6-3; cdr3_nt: TGTGCCAGCAGGGGCGGCCCCAGCTCCTACAATGAGCAGTACTTC; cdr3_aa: CASRGGPSSYNEQYF
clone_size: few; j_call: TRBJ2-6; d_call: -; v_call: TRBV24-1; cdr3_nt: TGTGCCACCAGTGATTATAGGGCTGGGGCCAACGTCCTGACTTTC; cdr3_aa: CATSDYRAGANVLTF
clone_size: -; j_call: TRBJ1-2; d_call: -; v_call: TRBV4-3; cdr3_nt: TGCGCCAGCAGCCAAGATTGGGGTACCTATGGCCACACCTTC; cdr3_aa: CASSQDWGTYGHTF
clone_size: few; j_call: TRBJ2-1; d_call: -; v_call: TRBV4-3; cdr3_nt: TGCGCCAGCAGCCAAGATGGGTGGCAGGGGAGGGTTGAGCAGTTCTTC; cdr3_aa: CASSQDGWQGRVEQFF
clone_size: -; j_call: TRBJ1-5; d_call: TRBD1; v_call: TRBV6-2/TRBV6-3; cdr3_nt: TGTGCCACCGGTCGGACAGGGCGAAATCAGCCCCAGCATTTT; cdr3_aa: CATGRTGRNQPQHF
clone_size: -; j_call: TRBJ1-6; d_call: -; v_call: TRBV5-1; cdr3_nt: TGCGCCAGCAGCGGTATGAGCGGGGATAATTCACCCCTCCACTTT; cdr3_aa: CASSGMSGDNSPLHF
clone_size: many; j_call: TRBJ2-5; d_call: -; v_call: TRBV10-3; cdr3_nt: TGTGCCATCAGTGCATCAGTGGAAGAGACCCAGTACTTC; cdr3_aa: CAISASVEETQYF
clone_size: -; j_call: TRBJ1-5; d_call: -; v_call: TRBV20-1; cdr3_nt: TGCAGTGCCGAGCGGGGGGGTAACAATCAGCCCCAGCATTTT; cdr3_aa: CSAERGGNNQPQHF
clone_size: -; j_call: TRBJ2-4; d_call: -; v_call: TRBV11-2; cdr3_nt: TGTGCCAGCAGCGCCGGATCCGGGATACTAGCCAAAAACATTCAGTACTTC; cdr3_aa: CASSAGSGILAKNIQYF
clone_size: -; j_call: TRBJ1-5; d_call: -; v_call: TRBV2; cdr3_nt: TGTGCCAGCGACAGGTATAGCAATCAGCCCCAGCATTTT; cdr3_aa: CASDRYSNQPQHF
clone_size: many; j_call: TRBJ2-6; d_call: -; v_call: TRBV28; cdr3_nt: TGTGCCAGCAGTCCTCAGGGGGCCAACGTCCTGACTTTC; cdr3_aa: CASSPQGANVLTF
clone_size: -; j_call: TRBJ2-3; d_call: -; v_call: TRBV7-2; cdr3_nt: TGTGCCAGCGGCCCTAAAACTGGAGGCACAGATACGCAGTATTTT; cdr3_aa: CASGPKTGGTDTQYF
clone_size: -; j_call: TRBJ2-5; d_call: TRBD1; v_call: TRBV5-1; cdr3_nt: TGCGCCAGCAGCCGCGGGACAGGGGCTTCAGAAGAGACCCAGTACTTC; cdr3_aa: CASSRGTGASEETQYF
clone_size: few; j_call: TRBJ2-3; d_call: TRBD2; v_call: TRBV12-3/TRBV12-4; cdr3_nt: TGTGCCAGCAGTCAACTAGCGGGGGGGCGGAACACGCAGTATTTT; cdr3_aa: CASSQLAGGRNTQYF
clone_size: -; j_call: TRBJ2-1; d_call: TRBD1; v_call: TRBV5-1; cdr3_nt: TGCGCCAGCACTACGGGACAGGGGGCCCTCAATGAGCAGTTCTTC; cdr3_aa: CASTTGQGALNEQFF
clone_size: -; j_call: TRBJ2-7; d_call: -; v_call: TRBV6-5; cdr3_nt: TGTGCCAGCAGTTACGATCCCGGCAGGCGGCTCTACGAGCAGTACTTC; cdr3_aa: CASSYDPGRRLYEQYF
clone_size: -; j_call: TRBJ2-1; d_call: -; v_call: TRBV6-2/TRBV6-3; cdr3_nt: TGTGCCAGCACCGACGGGGGTGAGCAGTTCTTC; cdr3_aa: CASTDGGEQFF
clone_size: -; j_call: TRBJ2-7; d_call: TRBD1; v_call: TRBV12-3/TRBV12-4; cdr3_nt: TGTGCCAGCAGTATACGGGACAGTCCGTGGTACGAGCAGTACTTC; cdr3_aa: CASSIRDSPWYEQYF